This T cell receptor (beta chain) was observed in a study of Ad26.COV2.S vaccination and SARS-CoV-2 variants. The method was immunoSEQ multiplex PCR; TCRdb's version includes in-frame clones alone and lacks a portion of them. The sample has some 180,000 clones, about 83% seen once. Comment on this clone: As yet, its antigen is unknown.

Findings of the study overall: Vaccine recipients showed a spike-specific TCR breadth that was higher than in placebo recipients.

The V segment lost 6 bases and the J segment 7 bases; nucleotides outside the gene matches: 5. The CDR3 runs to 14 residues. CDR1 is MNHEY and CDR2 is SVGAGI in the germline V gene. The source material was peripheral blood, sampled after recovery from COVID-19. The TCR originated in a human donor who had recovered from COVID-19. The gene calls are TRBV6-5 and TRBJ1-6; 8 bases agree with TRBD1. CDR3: CASRSGGVNSPLHF. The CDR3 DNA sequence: TGTGCCAGCAGGTCAGGGGGCGTGAATTCACCCCTCCACTTT.